This is a list of T cell receptor beta chains from one sample in a study of cytomegalovirus exposure and HLA in healthy donors. Clones were sequenced by immunoSEQ multiplex PCR, and TCRdb holds only the in-frame ones, with some missing. This table has approximately 110,000 clones, around 80% appearing once. The sample comprised PBMCs. The receptors here all came from a woman in her thirties or forties in good health and CMV-seronegative. Both conserved end residues are part of each CDR3. A D gene is named only where the DNA matches it firmly. Size values are once, few and many counts, or a class for expanded clones, and some rows have none.

d_gene: TRBD2
abundance: NA
v_gene: TRBV5-1
j_gene: TRBJ2-3
CDR3nt: TGCGCCAGCGGACTAGCGGGATGGGATACGCAGTATTTT
CDR3aa: CASGLAGWDTQYF

d_gene: TRBD1
abundance: once
v_gene: TRBV28
j_gene: TRBJ1-3
CDR3nt: TGTGCCAGCAGCCCGGGGGACAGGGGCCACACCATATATTTT
CDR3aa: CASSPGDRGHTIYF

d_gene: TRBD1
abundance: NA
v_gene: TRBV28
j_gene: TRBJ1-2
CDR3nt: TGTGCCAGCAGCCCGTACACAGGGGGCGTAAACTATGGCTACACCTTC
CDR3aa: CASSPYTGGVNYGYTF

d_gene: NA
abundance: NA
v_gene: TRBV19
j_gene: TRBJ2-3
CDR3nt: TGTGCCAGTAGTCCTCGTGAGGGGGCAGATACGCAGTATTTT
CDR3aa: CASSPREGADTQYF

d_gene: TRBD1
abundance: many
v_gene: TRBV5-6
j_gene: TRBJ2-2
CDR3nt: TGTGCCAGCAGCTTTAGGTGGACCGGGACAGAGAACACCGGGGAGCTGTTTTTT
CDR3aa: CASSFRWTGTENTGELFF

d_gene: NA
abundance: NA
v_gene: TRBV6-6
j_gene: TRBJ2-6
CDR3nt: TGTGCCAGCAGTTCTCAGGCCTCTGGGGCCAACGTCCTGACTTTC
CDR3aa: CASSSQASGANVLTF

d_gene: NA
abundance: NA
v_gene: TRBV11-2
j_gene: TRBJ2-3
CDR3nt: TGTGCCAGCAGCCCGAGGTGGGATACGCAGTATTTT
CDR3aa: CASSPRWDTQYF

d_gene: NA
abundance: NA
v_gene: TRBV9
j_gene: TRBJ2-7
CDR3nt: TGTGCCAGCAGCGTATCCAGGGCCTCCGAGCAGTACTTC
CDR3aa: CASSVSRASEQYF

d_gene: NA
abundance: NA
v_gene: TRBV6-5
j_gene: TRBJ2-3
CDR3nt: TGTGCCAGCAGTTACACCCAGGGGGATACGCAGTATTTT
CDR3aa: CASSYTQGDTQYF

d_gene: NA
abundance: NA
v_gene: TRBV6-5
j_gene: TRBJ2-5
CDR3nt: TGTGCCAGCAGTTATACAGTGTACCAAGAGACCCAGTACTTC
CDR3aa: CASSYTVYQETQYF

d_gene: NA
abundance: NA
v_gene: TRBV4-3
j_gene: TRBJ2-3
CDR3nt: TGCGCCAGCAGCCAACAGCGGCTGGGAGATACGCAGTATTTT
CDR3aa: CASSQQRLGDTQYF

d_gene: TRBD2
abundance: NA
v_gene: TRBV15
j_gene: TRBJ2-1
CDR3nt: TGTGCCACCAGACGAGCGGGAGGGGGCTACAATGAGCAGTTCTTC
CDR3aa: CATRRAGGGYNEQFF

d_gene: TRBD1
abundance: NA
v_gene: TRBV5-8
j_gene: TRBJ1-2
CDR3nt: TGTGCCAGCAGCTTGGATCCTGCGGGACAGGGTGATGGCTACACCTTC
CDR3aa: CASSLDPAGQGDGYTF

d_gene: TRBD2
abundance: NA
v_gene: TRBV19
j_gene: TRBJ2-2
CDR3nt: TGTGCCAGTAGTAGAGGACTAGCGAATCCTGGGGGCACCGGGGAGCTGTTTTTT
CDR3aa: CASSRGLANPGGTGELFF

d_gene: NA
abundance: few
v_gene: TRBV4-3
j_gene: TRBJ1-1
CDR3nt: TGCGCCAGCAGAATTGGATCCCAGGAAAACACTGAAGCTTTCTTT
CDR3aa: CASRIGSQENTEAFF

d_gene: TRBD1
abundance: NA
v_gene: TRBV18
j_gene: TRBJ2-2
CDR3nt: TGTGCCAGCTCTTTACGTCTTTGGGACAGGGGGATCACGAACACCGGGGAGCTGTTTTTT
CDR3aa: CASSLRLWDRGITNTGELFF

d_gene: TRBD2
abundance: NA
v_gene: TRBV5-4
j_gene: TRBJ2-5
CDR3nt: TGTGCCAGCAGCTTAATTACCAGACTAGCGGAAGAGACCCAGTACTTC
CDR3aa: CASSLITRLAEETQYF

d_gene: TRBD1
abundance: NA
v_gene: TRBV28
j_gene: TRBJ2-1
CDR3nt: TGTGCCAGCAGTTGGGACAGGGAGCGGTTCTTC
CDR3aa: CASSWDRERFF

d_gene: TRBD1
abundance: NA
v_gene: TRBV5-1
j_gene: TRBJ1-2
CDR3nt: TGCGCCAGCAGCTCCACAGGGGAGCGGTGGGGCTACACCTTC
CDR3aa: CASSSTGERWGYTF

d_gene: TRBD1
abundance: NA
v_gene: TRBV18
j_gene: TRBJ2-7
CDR3nt: TGTGCCAGCTCACCAAGGGACAGGGCCTACGAGCAGTACTTC
CDR3aa: CASSPRDRAYEQYF

d_gene: NA
abundance: many
v_gene: TRBV5-1
j_gene: TRBJ1-4
CDR3nt: TGCGCCAGCAGCTTGGAAGGGACAAACGAAAAACTGTTTTTT
CDR3aa: CASSLEGTNEKLFF

d_gene: NA
abundance: NA
v_gene: TRBV4-1
j_gene: TRBJ2-7
CDR3nt: TGCGCCAGCAGCCAAGCCGACACCTCCTACGAGCAGTACTTC
CDR3aa: CASSQADTSYEQYF

d_gene: TRBD1
abundance: NA
v_gene: TRBV5-4
j_gene: TRBJ1-2
CDR3nt: TGTGCCAGCAGCTCCGGGACAGGGAGGGACGGCTACACCTTC
CDR3aa: CASSSGTGRDGYTF

d_gene: NA
abundance: NA
v_gene: TRBV6-5
j_gene: TRBJ2-3
CDR3nt: TGTGCCAGCAGTTCTGAGGTCGGTGCTACGCAGTATTTT
CDR3aa: CASSSEVGATQYF

d_gene: NA
abundance: NA
v_gene: TRBV7-2
j_gene: TRBJ1-1
CDR3nt: TGTGCCAGCAGCTTGCACCTAAGCACTGAAGCTTTCTTT
CDR3aa: CASSLHLSTEAFF

d_gene: TRBD2
abundance: NA
v_gene: TRBV4-3
j_gene: TRBJ2-5
CDR3nt: TGCGCCAGCAGCCAGGGGGGGGCTAGCGGGAGTGGAGAGACCCAGTACTTC
CDR3aa: CASSQGGASGSGETQYF

d_gene: NA
abundance: NA
v_gene: TRBV28
j_gene: TRBJ1-2
CDR3nt: TGTGCCAGCAGTCGGGGGTCTCGCAATGGCTACACCTTC
CDR3aa: CASSRGSRNGYTF

d_gene: TRBD2
abundance: NA
v_gene: TRBV7-2
j_gene: TRBJ2-5
CDR3nt: TGTGCCAGCAGCATTAGCGGGGGAGAGACCCAGTACTTC
CDR3aa: CASSISGGETQYF

d_gene: TRBD1
abundance: NA
v_gene: TRBV14
j_gene: TRBJ2-7
CDR3nt: TGTGCCAGCAGCCAGGGACAGGGGAAATCCTACGAGCAGTACTTC
CDR3aa: CASSQGQGKSYEQYF

d_gene: TRBD2
abundance: NA
v_gene: TRBV7-8
j_gene: TRBJ2-2
CDR3nt: TGTGCCAGCAGCCCAGCGGGAATGGGCACCGGGGAGCTGTTTTTT
CDR3aa: CASSPAGMGTGELFF

d_gene: NA
abundance: NA
v_gene: TRBV7-2
j_gene: TRBJ1-2
CDR3nt: TGTGCCAGCACCCCCCTTTTGGGGGGTCTCAATGGCTACACCTTC
CDR3aa: CASTPLLGGLNGYTF